This TCR beta chain was observed in a study of CXCR3-negative and CXCR3-positive naive CD8 T cells. Study summary: TRB reads totalled about 130 million, about 1.5 +/- 0.3 million per library. Broader study findings: Diversity proved comparably high across both naive subsets and much lower in memory CD8+ cells. Whereas memory cells differed, naive CXCR3-negative and CXCR3-positive cells shared similar TRBV-TRBJ usage. TRB CDR3s were more hydrophobic in CXCR3-positive than in CXCR3-negative naive cells.

Researchers prepared the TRB cDNA libraries using 5' RACE with UMI labels. From its re-call of the 5' RACE reads, TCRdb lists each CDR3 protein once, without DNA. This sample's table reports more than 80,000 distinct CDR3 sequences. Turning to this clonotype: Its target is unknown.

This TCR came from a human donor in good health. Some clones in this sample may be carry-over from other donors' samples. Source material: naive CXCR3+ CD8+ T cells from blood. Subset indicated: CD45RO-CCR7+CD27+CD95- naive CD8+ T cells expressing CXCR3 (TNR3+).

CDR3 sequence: CASSFWTAPEAFF. The chain recombines TRBV13 with TRBJ1-1. The germline V gene has CDR1 PRHDT and CDR2 FYEKMQ (reference sequence). The CDR3 consists of 13 residues.